This T cell receptor (beta chain) stems from a study of technical replicates of blood from a few donors. Clones were sequenced by immunoSEQ multiplex PCR, and TCRdb holds only the in-frame ones, with some missing. This table holds tens of thousands of clones, 95% to 98% found once. Germline CDR1 reads SGDLS; CDR2 reads YYNGEE. CDR3 length: 12 amino acids. V was trimmed by 6 bases and J by 8 bases, leaving 14 bases between them. The sample consisted of T cells isolated from PBMCs. This clonotype originated in a human donor in good health. The genes are TRBV9 and TRBJ1-2; the D gene is possibly TRBD1 (6 bases). CDR3 coding DNA: TGTGCCAGCACCAGCAGGGGAGACGGCTACACCTTC. It translates to CASTSRGDGYTF. The full variable domain, in which reference TRBV9 and TRBJ1-2 provide the parts outside the CDR3, is DSGVTQTPKHLITATGQRVTLRCSPRSGDLSVYWYQQSLDQGLQFLIQYYNGEERAKGNILERFSAQQFPDLHSELNLSSLELGDSALYFCASTSRGDGYTFGSGTRLTVV.